This T cell receptor (beta chain) was captured by sequencing in a study of blood T cell repertoires in COVID-19. On the study more broadly: The United States, Italy and Spain were the sources of the acute and convalescent COVID-19 samples. PBMCs, B-cell-depleted T cells, or T cells provided the cDNA or gDNA that made up the material.

Study processing details: Reference gene primer amplification yielded estimated nucleated cell counts. Profiling relied on immunoSEQ multiplex PCR, and the TCRdb table lists in-frame clones only, not all of them. That table supplies the V and J calls and clone size; D and trimming were determined from the DNA. The data contain under 60,000 clones, approximately 82% of them seen just once; the ten biggest clones take up approximately 5%. Material: peripheral blood. This clonotype was obtained from a human donor in a cohort sampled during active COVID-19.

As DNA, the CDR3 is TGCGCCAGCAATCGGGGGCTAGCGGGGGAGTTGGAGACCCAGTACTTC. This translates into CASNRGLAGELETQYF. This chain uses TRBV5-1 with TRBJ2-5; the match to TRBD2 covers 10 bases. The CDR3 is 16 amino acids. The V and J ends lost 6 bases and 5 bases, in that order; junction bases with no gene match: 13. The germline gives CDR1 SGHRS, CDR2 YFSETQ.